The 8 T cell receptor beta chains below all came from one sample that was sequenced in a study of circulating tumor DNA in untreated peripheral T-cell lymphoma. Produced via immunoSEQ multiplex PCR; TCRdb's table is partial and in-frame only. The sample shows 850 to 1,200 clones, just under 85% of them seen only once. The source material was tumor tissue. The receptors were sampled from a human donor with peripheral T-cell lymphoma.

The chain carries TRBV19 and TRBJ2-1, with D possibly called TRBD1 or TRBD2 (7 bases each). Per the germline V gene, CDR1 is LNHDA and CDR2 is SQIVND (reference sequence). This CDR3 comprises 17 residues. V was pared by 5 bases and J by 6 bases, with 23 bases between. The CDR3 DNA follows: TGTGCCAGTAGTCCACAGGGGCGGGGGACGAGAGGCAATGAGCAGTTCTTC. Translating gives CASSPQGRGTRGNEQFF.

V is TRBV19 and J is TRBJ2-6; D remains unclear. The CDR3 sequence is 16 residues long. The germline V gene encodes CDR1 LNHDA and CDR2 SQIVND (reference sequence). V lost 4 bases and J lost 0, with 10 bases in between. CDR3 amino acids: CASSNPSASGANVLTF. CDR3 DNA sequence: TGTGCCAGTAGTAACCCCTCGGCCTCTGGGGCCAACGTCCTGACTTTC.

CDR3 amino acids: CASSYSRGGANVLTF. CDR3 sequence (DNA): TGTGCCAGCAGTTATTCGAGGGGAGGGGCCAACGTCCTGACTTTC. The chain couples TRBV6-8 to TRBJ2-6; either TRBD1 or TRBD2 may fit D (5 bases each). With 3 bases removed from V and 4 bases from J, the gap between germline ends came to 10 bases. CDR1 and CDR2 (germline): MNHGY, SAAAGT. The CDR3 is made up of 15 amino acids.

This rearrangement joins TRBV29-1 to TRBJ1-2, with D tentatively TRBD1 (5 bases). The ends were cut back, 1 base at V and 4 bases at J, with 10 bases in the middle. The CDR3 covers 13 residues. The germline CDR1 and CDR2 sequences are SQVTM and ANQGSEA. The CDR3 reads CSVEAPGSYGYTF. CDR3 sequence (DNA): TGCAGCGTTGAAGCCCCAGGGTCCTATGGCTACACCTTC.

V gene TRBV2 combines with J gene TRBJ2-7; D is possibly TRBD1 (5 bases). V gave up 3 bases and J gave up 0 bases, with 9 bases separating them. The CDR3 extends over 14 amino acids. Germline V gene data show CDR1 as SNHLY and CDR2 as FYNNEI. The chain's CDR3 is CASSDRGFSYEQYF. The CDR3 DNA follows: TGTGCCAGCAGTGATAGGGGATTCTCCTACGAGCAGTACTTC.

Worth noting for this clone: A read error may produce the germline difference seen at one junction end. The chain couples TRBV5-1 to TRBJ2-3; 14 nucleotides match TRBD2. Germline lookup yields CDR1 SGHRS and CDR2 YFSETQ. The CDR3 extends over 19 amino acids. The DNA for the CDR3 is TGCACCAGCAGCGGGGGACTAGCGGGAGTTAGTGGATACACAGATACGCAGTATTTT. Translation: CTSSGGLAGVSGYTDTQYF. The full variable domain, completed using reference TRBV5-1 and TRBJ2-3, is KAGVTQTPRYLIKTRGQQVTLSCSPISGHRSVSWYQQTPGQGLQFLFEYFSETQRNKGNFPGRFSGRQFSNSRSEMNVSTLELGDSALYLCTSSGGLAGVSGYTDTQYFGPGTRLTVL.

V is TRBV30 and J is TRBJ1-6, with a tentative D call TRBD1 (5 bases). CDR1 is GTSNPN, CDR2 SVGIG, per germline (reference sequence). The CDR3 contains 16 residues. Trimming shortened V by 4 bases and J by 3 bases, and 16 bases separated the two germline ends. This chain's CDR3 is CAWTPRGTGYNSPLHF. CDR3 DNA sequence: TGTGCCTGGACACCCCGGGGGACGGGCTATAATTCACCCCTCCACTTT.

This chain connects TRBV6-1 to TRBJ2-2; the D gene is possibly TRBD2 (7 bases). This CDR3 contains 17 residues. Trimming shortened V by 0 bases and J by 0 bases, and 11 bases separated the two germline ends. The germline V gene encodes CDR1 MNHNS and CDR2 SASEGT. CDR3 coding DNA: TGTGCCAGCAGTGAAGCTGGGGGGGCAGCGAACACCGGGGAGCTGTTTTTT. The encoded protein is CASSEAGGAANTGELFF.